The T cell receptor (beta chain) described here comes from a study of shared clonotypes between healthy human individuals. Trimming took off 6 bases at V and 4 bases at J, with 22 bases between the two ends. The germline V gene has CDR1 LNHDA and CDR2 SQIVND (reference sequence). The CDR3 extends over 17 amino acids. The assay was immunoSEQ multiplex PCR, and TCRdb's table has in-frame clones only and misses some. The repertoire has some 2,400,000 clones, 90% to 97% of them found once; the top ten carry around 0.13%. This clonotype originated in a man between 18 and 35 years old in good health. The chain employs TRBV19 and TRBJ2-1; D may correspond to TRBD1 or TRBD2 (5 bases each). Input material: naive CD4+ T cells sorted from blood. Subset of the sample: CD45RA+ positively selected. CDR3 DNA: TGTGCCAGTAGGAGAGGTTGGGGGAACGAACTTTACAATGAGCAGTTCTTC. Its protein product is CASRRGWGNELYNEQFF.